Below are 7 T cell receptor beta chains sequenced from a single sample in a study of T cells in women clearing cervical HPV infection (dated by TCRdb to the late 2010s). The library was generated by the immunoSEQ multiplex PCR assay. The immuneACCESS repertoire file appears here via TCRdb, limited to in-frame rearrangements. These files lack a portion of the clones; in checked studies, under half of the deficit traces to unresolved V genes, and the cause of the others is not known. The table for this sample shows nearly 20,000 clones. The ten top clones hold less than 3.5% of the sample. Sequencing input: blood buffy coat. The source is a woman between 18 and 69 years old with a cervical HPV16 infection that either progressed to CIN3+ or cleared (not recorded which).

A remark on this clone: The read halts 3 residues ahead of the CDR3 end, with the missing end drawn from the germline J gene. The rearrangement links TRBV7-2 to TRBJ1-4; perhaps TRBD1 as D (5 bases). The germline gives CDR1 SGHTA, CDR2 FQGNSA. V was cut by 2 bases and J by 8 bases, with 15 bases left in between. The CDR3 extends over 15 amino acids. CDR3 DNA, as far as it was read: TGTGCCAGCAGCTTACCAGGCTGGACACGGGAAAAA. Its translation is CASSLPGWTREK. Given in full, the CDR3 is CASSLPGWTREKLFF.

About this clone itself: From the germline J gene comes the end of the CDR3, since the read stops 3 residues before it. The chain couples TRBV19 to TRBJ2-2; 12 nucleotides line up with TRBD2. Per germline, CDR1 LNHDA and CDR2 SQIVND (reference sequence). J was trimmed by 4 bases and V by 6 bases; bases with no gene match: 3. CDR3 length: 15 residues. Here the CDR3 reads CASRTSGGSTGELFF. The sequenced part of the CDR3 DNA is TGTGCCAGTAGGACTAGCGGGGGAAGCACCGGGGAG.

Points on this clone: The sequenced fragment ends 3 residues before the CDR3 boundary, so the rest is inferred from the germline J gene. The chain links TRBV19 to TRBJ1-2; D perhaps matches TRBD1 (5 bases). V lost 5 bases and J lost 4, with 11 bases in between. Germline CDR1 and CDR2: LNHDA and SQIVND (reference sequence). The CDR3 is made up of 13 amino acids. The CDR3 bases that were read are TGTGCCAGTAGTGAGCAGGGTAGCTATGGC. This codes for CASSEQGSYG. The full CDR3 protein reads CASSEQGSYGYTF.

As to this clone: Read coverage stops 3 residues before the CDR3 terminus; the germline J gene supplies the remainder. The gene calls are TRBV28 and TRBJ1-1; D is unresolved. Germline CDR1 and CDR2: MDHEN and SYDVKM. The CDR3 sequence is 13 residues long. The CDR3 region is CASREPLRGEAFF. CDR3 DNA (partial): TGTGCCAGCAGAGAACCCCTCCGGGGAGAA.

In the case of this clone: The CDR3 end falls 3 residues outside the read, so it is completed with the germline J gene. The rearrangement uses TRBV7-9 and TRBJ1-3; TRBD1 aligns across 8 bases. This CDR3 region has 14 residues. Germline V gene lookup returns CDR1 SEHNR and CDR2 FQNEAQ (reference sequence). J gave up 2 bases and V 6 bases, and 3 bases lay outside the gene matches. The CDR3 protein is CASRSTGAGNTIYF. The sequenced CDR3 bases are TGTGCCAGCAGATCGACAGGGGCTGGAAACACC.

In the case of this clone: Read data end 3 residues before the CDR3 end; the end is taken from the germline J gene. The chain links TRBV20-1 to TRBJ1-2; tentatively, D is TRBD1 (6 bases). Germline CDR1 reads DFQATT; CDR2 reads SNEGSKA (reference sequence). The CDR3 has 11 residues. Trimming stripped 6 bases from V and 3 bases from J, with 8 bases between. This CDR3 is CSAGADYGYTF. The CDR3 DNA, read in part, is TGCAGTGCGGGGGCGGACTATGGC.

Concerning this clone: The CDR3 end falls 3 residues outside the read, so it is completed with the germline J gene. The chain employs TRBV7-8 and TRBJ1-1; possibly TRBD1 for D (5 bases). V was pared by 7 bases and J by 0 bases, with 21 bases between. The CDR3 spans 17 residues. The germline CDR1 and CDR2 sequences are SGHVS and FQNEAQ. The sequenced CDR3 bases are TGTGCCAGCACCCCTTATCTTTCGACAGTGATGAACACTGAA. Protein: CASTPYLSTVMNTE. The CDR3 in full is CASTPYLSTVMNTEAFF. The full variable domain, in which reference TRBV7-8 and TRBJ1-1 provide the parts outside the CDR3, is GAGVSQSPRYKVAKRGQDVALRCDPISGHVSLFWYQQALGQGPEFLTYFQNEAQLDKSGLPSDRFFAERPEGSVSTLKIQRTQQEDSAVYLCASTPYLSTVMNTEAFFGQGTRLTVV.